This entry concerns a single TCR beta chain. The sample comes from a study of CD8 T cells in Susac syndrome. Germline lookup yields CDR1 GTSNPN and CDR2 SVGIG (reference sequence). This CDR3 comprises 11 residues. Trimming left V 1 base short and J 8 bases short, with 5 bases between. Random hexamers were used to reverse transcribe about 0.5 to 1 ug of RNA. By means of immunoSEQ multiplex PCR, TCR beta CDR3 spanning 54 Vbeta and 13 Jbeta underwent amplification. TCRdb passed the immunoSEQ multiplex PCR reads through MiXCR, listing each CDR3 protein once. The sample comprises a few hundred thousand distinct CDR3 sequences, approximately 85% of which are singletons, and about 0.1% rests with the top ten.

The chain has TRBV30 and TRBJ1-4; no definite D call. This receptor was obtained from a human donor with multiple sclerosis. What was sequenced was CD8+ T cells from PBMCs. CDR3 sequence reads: CAWSGGEKLFF. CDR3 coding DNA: TGTGCCTGGAGTGGAGGCGAAAAACTGTTTTTT.